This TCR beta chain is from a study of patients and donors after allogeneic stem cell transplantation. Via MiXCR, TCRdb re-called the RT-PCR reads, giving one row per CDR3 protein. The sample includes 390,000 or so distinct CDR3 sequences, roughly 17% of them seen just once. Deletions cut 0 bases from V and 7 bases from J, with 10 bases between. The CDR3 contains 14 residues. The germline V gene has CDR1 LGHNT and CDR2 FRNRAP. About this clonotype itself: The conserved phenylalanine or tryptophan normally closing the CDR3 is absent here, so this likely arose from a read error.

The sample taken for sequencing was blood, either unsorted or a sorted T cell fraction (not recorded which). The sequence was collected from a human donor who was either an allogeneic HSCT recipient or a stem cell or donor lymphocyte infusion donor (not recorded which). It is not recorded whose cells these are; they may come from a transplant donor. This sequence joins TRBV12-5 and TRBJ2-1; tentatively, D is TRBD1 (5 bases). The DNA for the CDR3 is TGTGCTAGTGGTTTGGTACACAGGCAGAATGAGCAGTTCTCC. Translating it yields CASGLVHRQNEQFS.